The 19 T cell receptor beta chains below come from one sample, sequenced in a study of siplizumab effects on memory and regulatory T cells. Using immunoSEQ multiplex PCR, the repertoire was profiled, and TCRdb retains in-frame clones only, with some absent. The sample contains approximately 82,000 clones, roughly 90% of which appear only once. Sequenced material: Tregs sorted from blood. The source of these receptors is a human donor in good health.

The chain is built from TRBV27 and TRBJ1-2, with D maybe TRBD1 (5 bases). The germline V gene has CDR1 MNHEY and CDR2 SMNVEV (reference sequence). Trimming removed 4 bases at V and 4 bases at J, with 10 bases between. This CDR3 has 13 amino acids. In DNA form, the CDR3 reads TGTGCCAGCAGTTCGGACACACGCTATGGCTACACCTTC. This translates into CASSSDTRYGYTF.

This chain joins TRBV7-9 and TRBJ1-6; D is perhaps TRBD1 (5 bases). Trimming removed 1 base at V and 14 bases at J, with 12 bases between. The CDR3 length is 13 residues. Germline V gene lookup returns CDR1 SEHNR and CDR2 FQNEAQ (reference sequence). CDR3 loop: CASSLVLGQTLHF. As DNA, the CDR3 is TGTGCCAGCAGCTTAGTTTTGGGGCAGACCCTCCACTTT. The full variable domain, its missing parts supplied by reference TRBV7-9 and TRBJ1-6, is DTGVSQNPRHKITKRGQNVTFRCDPISEHNRLYWYRQTLGQGPEFLTYFQNEAQLEKSRLLSDRFSAERPKGSFSTLEIQRTEQGDSAMYLCASSLVLGQTLHFGNGTRLTVT.

The chain carries TRBV14 and TRBJ2-3; TRBD2 matches at 8 bases. CDR1 is SGHDN, CDR2 FVKESK, per germline. Trimming removed 2 bases from V and 5 bases from J; junction bases left unmatched: 6. This CDR3 has 15 amino acids. The DNA for the CDR3 is TGTGCCAGCAGCCAAATCGGGGGGGCGATAGATACGCAGTATTTT. Translated: CASSQIGGAIDTQYF.

Concerning this clone itself: Germline is not matched at one junction end, which may reflect a read error. The rearrangement links TRBV5-3 to TRBJ2-7; D unresolved. TRBV5-3 is reported as an ORF; its role is uncertain. The CDR3 consists of 14 residues. For the CDR3, the DNA is TGTGCCAGCAGCTTGGCCTCAGGTTCCTACGAGCAGTACTTC. It codes for CASSLASGSYEQYF.

A remark on this clone: Other DNA sequences of this sample code for an identical CDR3. The rearrangement links TRBV28 to TRBJ1-2; no firm D call. The CDR3 length is 13 residues. Germline loops: CDR1 MDHEN, CDR2 SYDVKM. The germline V and J ends were trimmed by 3 bases and 5 bases, with 10 bases remaining between them. This CDR3 reads CASSFGGPYGYTF. DNA for the CDR3: TGTGCCAGCAGTTTCGGCGGGCCTTATGGCTACACCTTC.

The genes are TRBV7-6 and TRBJ2-1; D might be TRBD2 (6 bases). Germline loops: CDR1 SGHVS, CDR2 FNYEAQ. This CDR3 region has 15 residues. Trimming took off 5 bases at V and 5 bases at J, with 16 bases between the two ends. DNA of the CDR3: TGTGCCAGCAGCCCAGGCGGGGTACTTAACAATGAGCAGTTCTTC. Translating gives CASSPGGVLNNEQFF. The variable domain in full, completed from reference TRBV7-6 and TRBJ2-1, reads GAGVSQSPRYKVTKRGQDVALRCDPISGHVSLYWYRQALGQGPEFLTYFNYEAQQDKSGLPNDRFSAERPEGSISTLTIQRTEQRDSAMYRCASSPGGVLNNEQFFGPGTRLTVL.

The V and J genes are TRBV5-6 and TRBJ1-2; D possibly corresponds to TRBD1 (6 bases). CDR1 and CDR2 from the germline V gene are SGHDT and YYEEEE. This CDR3 region has 13 residues. Trimming removed 5 bases from V and 8 bases from J, with 16 bases in between. The CDR3, as DNA: TGTGCCAGCAGTCACAGGGATCAAGGGGGCTACACCTTC. Protein: CASSHRDQGGYTF.

This clone appeared once. In DNA, the CDR3 is TGTGCCAGCAGTGACCTCGACGGGGGGGCTGGTAGGCAAGAGACCCAGTACTTC. It codes for CASSDLDGGAGRQETQYF. This rearrangement joins TRBV25-1 to TRBJ2-5; 8 nucleotides align to TRBD2. Germline V gene lookup returns CDR1 MGHDK and CDR2 SYGVNS. Germline trimming cut 3 bases from V and 2 bases from J; bases unmatched to any gene: 14. CDR3 length equals 18 residues.

The V call is TRBV5-1, the J call TRBJ2-3, with 8 bases lining up with TRBD2. J was trimmed by 3 bases and V by 3 bases; bases with no gene match: 15. The CDR3 is 18 amino acids. Germline CDR1 and CDR2: SGHRS and YFSETQ. CDR3 loop: CASSYLPLVSGVTDTQYF. The CDR3 region has the DNA TGCGCCAGCAGCTACCTACCATTGGTTAGCGGGGTGACAGATACGCAGTATTTT.

V gene TRBV11-2 combines with J gene TRBJ1-1, with a weak D call TRBD1 (6 bases). Per the germline V gene, CDR1 is SGHAT and CDR2 is FQNNGV. The CDR3 covers 13 residues. Trimming shortened V by 5 bases and J by 5 bases, and 12 bases separated the two germline ends. CDR3: CASSAGAQTEAFF. The CDR3 DNA sequence: TGTGCCAGCAGCGCAGGGGCTCAAACTGAAGCTTTCTTT.

The J gene is TRBJ1-2, the V gene TRBV5-6; D is unclear. This CDR3 region has 11 residues. Germline-derived CDR1 and CDR2 are SGHDT and YYEEEE. V was cut by 3 bases and J by 3 bases, with 3 bases left in between. In DNA form, the CDR3 reads TGTGCCAGCAGCTATTACTATGGCTACACCTTC. Protein: CASSYYYGYTF.

The V gene is TRBV5-1, the J gene TRBJ2-1, with 11 bases aligning to TRBD2. The germline CDR1 and CDR2 sequences are SGHRS and YFSETQ. The CDR3 has 19 residues. J gave up 2 bases and V 0 bases, and 10 bases lay outside the gene matches. As DNA, the CDR3 is TGCGCCAGCAGCTTGGAGGCTAGCGGGGGGATTACGACCTACAATGAGCAGTTCTTC. Residues: CASSLEASGGITTYNEQFF.

V usage is TRBV5-1 and J usage is TRBJ2-1, with 8 bases matching TRBD2. This CDR3 is built from 17 residues. Germline lookup yields CDR1 SGHRS and CDR2 YFSETQ. The J segment lost 4 bases and the V segment lost 4 bases, leaving 13 bases of the junction unmatched. CDR3 protein: CASSDGGAFLSYNEQFF. The CDR3 nucleotides are TGCGCCAGCAGCGACGGGGGGGCCTTTCTTTCTTACAATGAGCAGTTCTTC.

The chain links TRBV27 to TRBJ2-5; D gene unclear. Per the germline V gene, CDR1 is MNHEY and CDR2 is SMNVEV (reference sequence). The CDR3 runs to 11 residues. Trimming shortened V by 4 bases and J by 1 base, and 1 base separated the two germline ends. This CDR3 reads CASSSQETQYF. The CDR3 nucleotides read TGTGCCAGCAGTTCCCAAGAGACCCAGTACTTC.

The J gene is TRBJ1-1, the V gene TRBV11-2, with D possibly matching TRBD1 (6 bases). Trimming stripped 3 bases from V and 0 bases from J, with 8 bases between. Per the germline V gene, CDR1 is SGHAT and CDR2 is FQNNGV. The CDR3 totals 14 residues. CDR3 coding DNA: TGTGCCAGCAGCTTTTCAGGGGTGAACACTGAAGCTTTCTTT. Its translation: CASSFSGVNTEAFF.

V and J are TRBV9 and TRBJ2-3; D might be TRBD1 (6 bases). Trimming took 3 bases from V and 0 from J, leaving 17 bases between them. Germline CDR1 SGDLS, CDR2 YYNGEE. The CDR3 loop spans 17 amino acids. The CDR3 region has the DNA TGTGCCAGCAGCGGGCCTATATGGGGGCCAAGCACAGATACGCAGTATTTT. This gives the protein CASSGPIWGPSTDTQYF.

The V call is TRBV4-2, the J call TRBJ1-2; D ambiguous. Looked up from germline, CDR1 is LGHNA and CDR2 is YNFKEQ. Trimming took off 0 bases at V and 2 bases at J, with 7 bases between the two ends. CDR3 length equals 14 residues. The CDR3 bases are TGTGCCAGCAGCCAAGAGGGAGGGAACTATGGCTACACCTTC. It codes for CASSQEGGNYGYTF.

This chain connects TRBV19 to TRBJ2-1, with 12 nucleotides matching TRBD2. The CDR3 runs to 16 residues. Germline V CDR1 and CDR2: LNHDA, SQIVND (reference sequence). Germline trimming cut 9 bases from V and 5 bases from J; bases unmatched to any gene: 11. The CDR3 protein is CASSRNLAGGNNEQFF. CDR3 sequence (DNA): TGTGCCAGCAGTCGTAACCTAGCGGGGGGGAACAATGAGCAGTTCTTC.

The chain combines TRBV5-1 with TRBJ1-3, with 8 bases identical to TRBD1. Germline V gene data show CDR1 as SGHRS and CDR2 as YFSETQ. J gave up 0 bases and V 5 bases, and 1 base lay outside the gene matches. The CDR3 consists of 14 residues. CDR3 region: CASSTGGSGNTIYF. CDR3 nucleotides: TGCGCCAGCAGTACAGGGGGCTCTGGAAACACCATATATTTT.